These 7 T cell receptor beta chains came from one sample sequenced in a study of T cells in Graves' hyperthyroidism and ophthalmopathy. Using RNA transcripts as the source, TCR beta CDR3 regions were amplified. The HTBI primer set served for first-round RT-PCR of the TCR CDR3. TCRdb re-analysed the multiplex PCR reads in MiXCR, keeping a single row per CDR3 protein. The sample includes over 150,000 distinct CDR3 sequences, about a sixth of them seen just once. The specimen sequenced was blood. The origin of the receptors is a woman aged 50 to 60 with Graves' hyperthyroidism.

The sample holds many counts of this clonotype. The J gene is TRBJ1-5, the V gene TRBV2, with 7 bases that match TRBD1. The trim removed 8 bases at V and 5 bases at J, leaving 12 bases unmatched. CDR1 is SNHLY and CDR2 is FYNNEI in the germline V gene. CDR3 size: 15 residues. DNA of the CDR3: TGTGCCAGCTCAATGCGGGCAGGGGGTGATCAGCCCCAGCATTTT. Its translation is CASSMRAGGDQPQHF.

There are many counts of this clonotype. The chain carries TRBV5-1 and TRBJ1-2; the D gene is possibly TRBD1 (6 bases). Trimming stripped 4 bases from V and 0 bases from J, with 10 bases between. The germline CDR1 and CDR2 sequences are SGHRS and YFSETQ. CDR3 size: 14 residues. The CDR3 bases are TGCGCCAGCAGCAAACAGGGACCTAACTATGGCTACACCTTC. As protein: CASSKQGPNYGYTF.

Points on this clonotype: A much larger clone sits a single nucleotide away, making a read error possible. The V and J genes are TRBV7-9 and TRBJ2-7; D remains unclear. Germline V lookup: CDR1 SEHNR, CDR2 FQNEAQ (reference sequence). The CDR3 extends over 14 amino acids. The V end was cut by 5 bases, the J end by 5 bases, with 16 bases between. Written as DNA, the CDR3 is TGTGCCAGCAGCAAAGGACGACTTTCCCACGAGCAGTACTTC. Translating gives CASSKGRLSHEQYF.

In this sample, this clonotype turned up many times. The CDR3 bases are TGCAGTGCTAGCGGGGACTCCTACAATGAGCAGTTCTTC. This sequence encodes CSASGDSYNEQFF. The chain uses TRBV20-1 and TRBJ2-1; tentatively, D is TRBD2 (5 bases). The V gene's germline CDR1 is DFQATT and CDR2 SNEGSKA (reference sequence). The CDR3 consists of 13 residues. Trimming stripped 3 bases from V and 0 bases from J, with 6 bases between.

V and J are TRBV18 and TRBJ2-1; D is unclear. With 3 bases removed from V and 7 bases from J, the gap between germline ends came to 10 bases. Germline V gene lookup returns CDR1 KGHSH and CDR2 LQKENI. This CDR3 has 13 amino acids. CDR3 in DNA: TGTGCCAGCTCACCTCGGCAGTCTAATGAGCAGTTCTTC. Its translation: CASSPRQSNEQFF.

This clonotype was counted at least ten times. The CDR3 sequence is CASMAAAEQYF. In DNA form, the CDR3 reads TGTGCCAGCATGGCGGCGGCCGAGCAGTACTTC. The chain combines TRBV28 with TRBJ2-7; unclear D gene. CDR3 length: 11 amino acids. The V end lost 7 bases, the J end lost 6 bases, and 10 bases lay between the germline ends. In germline, CDR1 is MDHEN, CDR2 SYDVKM.

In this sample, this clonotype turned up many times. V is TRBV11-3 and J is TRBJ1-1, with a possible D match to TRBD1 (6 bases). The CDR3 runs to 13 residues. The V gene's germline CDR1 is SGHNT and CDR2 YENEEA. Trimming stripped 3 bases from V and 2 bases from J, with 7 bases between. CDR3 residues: CASSFRGNTEAFF. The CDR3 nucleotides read TGTGCCAGCAGCTTCAGGGGAAACACTGAAGCTTTCTTT.